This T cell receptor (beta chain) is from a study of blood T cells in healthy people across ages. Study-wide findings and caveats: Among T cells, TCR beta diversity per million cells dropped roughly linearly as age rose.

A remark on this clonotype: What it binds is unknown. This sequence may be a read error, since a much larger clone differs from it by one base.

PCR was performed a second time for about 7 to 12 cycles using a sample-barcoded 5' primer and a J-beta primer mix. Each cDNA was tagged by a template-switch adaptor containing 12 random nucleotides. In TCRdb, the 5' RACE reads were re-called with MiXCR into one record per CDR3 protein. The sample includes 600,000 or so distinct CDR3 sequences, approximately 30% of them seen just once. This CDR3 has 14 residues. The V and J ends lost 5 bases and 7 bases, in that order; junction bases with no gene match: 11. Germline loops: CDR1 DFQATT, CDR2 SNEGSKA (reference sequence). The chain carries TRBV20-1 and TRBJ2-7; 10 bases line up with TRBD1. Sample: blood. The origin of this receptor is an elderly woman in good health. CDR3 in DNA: TGCAGTGCTCACCGGGACAGGGGATTTTGGGAGCAGTACTTC. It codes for CSAHRDRGFWEQYF.